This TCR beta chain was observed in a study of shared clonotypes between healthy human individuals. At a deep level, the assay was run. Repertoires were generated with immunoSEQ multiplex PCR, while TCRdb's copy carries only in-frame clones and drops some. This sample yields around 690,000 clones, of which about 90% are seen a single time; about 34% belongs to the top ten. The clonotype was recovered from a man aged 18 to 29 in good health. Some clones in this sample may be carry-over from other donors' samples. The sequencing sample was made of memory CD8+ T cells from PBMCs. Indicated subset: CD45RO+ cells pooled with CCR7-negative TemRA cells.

CDR3 loop: CASSASRQDPGNTIYF. Here the CDR3 DNA reads TGTGCCAGCAGCGCCTCCCGCCAGGATCCTGGAAACACCATATATTTT. V usage is TRBV9 and J usage is TRBJ1-3; D not certain. From germline, CDR1 is SGDLS and CDR2 YYNGEE. The V end lost 3 bases, the J end lost 2 bases, and 15 bases lay between the germline ends. CDR3 length: 16 residues.